This record concerns one T cell receptor beta chain sequence. The data were taken from a study of OX40 agonist ivuxolimab in advanced cancers. Study-level information: Patient treatment consisted of intravenous ivuxolimab administration every 2 weeks at 0.01 to 10 mg/kg.

In germline, CDR1 is SGHNT, CDR2 YENEEA. J was trimmed by 0 bases and V by 5 bases; bases with no gene match: 5. This CDR3 has 16 amino acids. Baseline, cycle 4 day 1, and cycle 7 day 1 were the blood sampling points. The method was immunoSEQ multiplex PCR; TCRdb's version includes in-frame clones alone and lacks a portion of them. The repertoire holds roughly 56,000 clones, with 65% to 85% as singletons. This clonotype was obtained from an adult with an advanced solid tumor such as melanoma, head and neck, liver or kidney cancer. The rearrangement joins TRBV11-3 to TRBJ2-1, with 9 nucleotides matching TRBD2. The starting material was CD4+ or CD8+ T cells sorted from blood, obtained in a trial of the OX40 agonist ivuxolimab. The CDR3 region is CASSLRTSDSYNEQFF. CDR3 DNA sequence: TGTGCCAGCAGCCTAAGGACTAGCGACTCCTACAATGAGCAGTTCTTC. The whole variable domain, filled in from reference TRBV11-3 and TRBJ2-1, reads EAGVVQSPRYKIIEKKQPVAFWCNPISGHNTLYWYLQNLGQGPELLIRYENEEAVDDSQLPKDRFSAERLKGVDSTLKIQPAELGDSAVYLCASSLRTSDSYNEQFFGPGTRLTVL.